These 15 T cell receptor beta chains originate from one sample sequenced in a study of blood T cell repertoires in COVID-19. TCRdb's table, derived via immunoSEQ multiplex PCR, lists solely in-frame clones and lacks some. The data hold roughly 140,000 clones, with nearly 85% observed a single time. The source material was PBMCs or T cells enriched from blood (not recorded which). The receptors were sampled from a man between 50 and 59 years old in a cohort exposed to, infected with or recovered from COVID-19 (not recorded which).

This chain connects TRBV6-6 to TRBJ2-5; weak D call: TRBD1 (6 bases). The CDR3 length is 13 residues. V lost 2 bases and J lost 5, with 9 bases in between. In germline, CDR1 is MNHNY, CDR2 SVGAGI (reference sequence). CDR3 residues: CASSYGTLETQYF. In DNA form, the CDR3 reads TGTGCCAGCAGTTACGGGACACTGGAGACCCAGTACTTC.

J is TRBJ1-2 and V is TRBV27; TRBD1 matches at 12 bases. CDR3 length: 16 residues. CDR1 and CDR2 from the germline V gene are MNHEY and SMNVEV (reference sequence). With V trimmed by 5 bases and J by 5 bases, 9 bases remained unmatched. CDR3 DNA: TGTGCCAGCAGTATCTCCAGGGACAGGGGGCGATATGGCTACACCTTC. Amino acid sequence: CASSISRDRGRYGYTF.

The J gene is TRBJ1-2, the V gene TRBV19; D remains ambiguous. Trimming took off 5 bases at V and 1 base at J, with 14 bases between the two ends. Germline assignment: CDR1 LNHDA and CDR2 SQIVND (reference sequence). CDR3 length equals 15 residues. The CDR3 nucleotides are TGTGCCAGTAGTCGAGGCCGCGGGAATAACTATGGCTACACCTTC. The encoded protein is CASSRGRGNNYGYTF.

The V call is TRBV12-3 or TRBV12-4, the J call TRBJ1-2; 8 bases are shared with TRBD1. The V and J ends lost 7 bases and 4 bases, in that order; junction bases with no gene match: 5. CDR3 size: 13 residues. The CDR3 here is CASTKDRVYGYTF. In nucleotides, the CDR3 is TGTGCCAGCACCAAGGACAGGGTCTATGGCTACACCTTC.

This clone was detected only a few times. The chain combines TRBV19 with TRBJ1-2; 7 nucleotides match TRBD1. The CDR3 runs to 15 residues. The J segment lost 8 bases and the V segment lost 10 bases, leaving 19 bases of the junction unmatched. Germline CDR1 LNHDA, CDR2 SQIVND (reference sequence). CDR3 in amino acids: CATEEGQKGPGGYTF. The CDR3 region has the DNA TGTGCCACCGAGGAGGGACAGAAAGGTCCGGGAGGCTACACCTTC.

The CDR3 nucleotides are TGTGCCAGCAGCTTGTACAACAGAGGCTACACCTTC. It yields the protein CASSLYNRGYTF. V is TRBV7-2 and J is TRBJ1-2; no reliable D call. V gave up 3 bases and J gave up 8 bases, with 10 bases separating them. The CDR3 sequence is 12 residues long. Germline V gene data show CDR1 as SGHTA and CDR2 as FQGNSA. Drawing the rest from reference TRBV7-2 and TRBJ1-2, the complete variable domain is GAGVSQSPSNKVTEKGKDVELRCDPISGHTALYWYRQSLGQGLEFLIYFQGNSAPDKSGLPSDRFSAERTGGSVSTLTIQRTQQEDSAVYLCASSLYNRGYTFGSGTRLTVV.

This chain connects TRBV5-6 to TRBJ1-1; D not resolved. The CDR3 has 13 residues. V lost 1 base and J lost 4, with 8 bases in between. Germline V gene lookup returns CDR1 SGHDT and CDR2 YYEEEE. The CDR3 region is CASSLLRSTEAFF. In nucleotides, the CDR3 is TGTGCCAGCAGCTTGCTGAGGTCCACTGAAGCTTTCTTT.

J is TRBJ1-1 and V is TRBV10-1; the D gene is possibly TRBD1 (6 bases). Germline V gene data show CDR1 as WNHNN and CDR2 as SYGVQD (reference sequence). V lost 4 bases and J lost 8, with 23 bases in between. CDR3 length: 16 residues. CDR3 sequence: CASSAGGGNRDEEAFF. The CDR3 DNA reads as TGCGCCAGCAGTGCTGGTGGGGGTAACAGGGATGAGGAAGCTTTCTTT.

The gene calls are TRBV7-3 and TRBJ2-2; perhaps TRBD1 as D (6 bases). Trimming cost V 2 bases and J 5 bases, with 9 bases left between them. There are 14 residues in the CDR3. Per the germline V gene, CDR1 is SGHTA and CDR2 is FQGTGA. CDR3 bases: TGTGCCAGCAGCTTACAGGGGACGACCGGGGAGCTGTTTTTT. This sequence encodes CASSLQGTTGELFF.

The V and J genes are TRBV24-1 and TRBJ2-1, with D tentatively TRBD2 (6 bases). The CDR3 length is 13 residues. CDR1 KGHDR and CDR2 SFDVKD come from the germline V gene. V gave up 10 bases and J gave up 2 bases, with 11 bases separating them. Here the CDR3 reads CATTGGTYNEQFF. CDR3 nucleotides: TGTGCCACTACTGGGGGGACCTACAATGAGCAGTTCTTC.

J is TRBJ2-7 and V is TRBV5-6; 11 positions match TRBD2. This CDR3 contains 17 residues. The germline CDR1 and CDR2 sequences are SGHDT and YYEEEE. With 2 bases clipped from V and 7 bases from J, the junction kept 14 bases outside the gene matches. The CDR3 DNA is TGTGCCAGCAGCTTCGGGACAATTAGCGGGAGGGCCGATGAGCAGTACTTC. This codes for CASSFGTISGRADEQYF.

This sequence joins TRBV27 and TRBJ2-7, with TRBD1 matching over 9 bases. Germline V gene data show CDR1 as MNHEY and CDR2 as SMNVEV (reference sequence). The CDR3 sequence is 17 residues long. V shed 5 bases and J 4 bases; nucleotides not matched to a gene: 15. CDR3 nucleotides: TGTGCCAGCAGTCCCTTTCCTGCACAGGGGGCGGAATACGAGCAGTACTTC. Its translation is CASSPFPAQGAEYEQYF.

The table lists this clone with a count of one. The chain uses TRBV19 and TRBJ1-5; D might be TRBD1 (6 bases). CDR3 length: 14 residues. Germline V gene sequence: CDR1 LNHDA, CDR2 SQIVND (reference sequence). The V end lost 4 bases, the J end lost 6 bases, and 13 bases lay between the germline ends. The CDR3 here is CASSTEGVGQPQHF. The CDR3 nucleotides read TGTGCCAGTAGTACCGAGGGGGTAGGTCAGCCCCAGCATTTT.

This chain links TRBV18 with TRBJ2-7, with TRBD2 as a possible D gene (6 bases). Germline CDR1 is KGHSH and CDR2 is LQKENI. The CDR3 has 14 residues. Trimming shortened V by 3 bases and J by 1 base, and 10 bases separated the two germline ends. In DNA form, the CDR3 reads TGTGCCAGCTCACCGGCGGGGAGATCCTACGAGCAGTACTTC. Protein sequence: CASSPAGRSYEQYF.

In its sample, this clone was seen once. This chain joins TRBV24-1 and TRBJ2-1; D gene unclear. The CDR3 consists of 12 residues. The germline V and J ends were trimmed by 1 base and 8 bases, with 5 bases remaining between them. CDR1 KGHDR and CDR2 SFDVKD come from the germline V gene. The CDR3 here is CATSDFTDEQFF. CDR3 in DNA: TGTGCCACCAGTGATTTTACGGATGAGCAGTTCTTC.